One and the same sample provided the 6 T cell receptor beta chains below, sequenced in a study of T cells in Graves' hyperthyroidism and ophthalmopathy. Template material for amplifying TCR beta CDR3 regions consisted of RNA transcripts. A set of HTBI primers served as the primers for a first-round RT-PCR of the TCR CDR3. TCRdb reprocessed the multiplex PCR reads via MiXCR and lists one record per CDR3 protein. The sample has roughly 750,000 distinct CDR3 sequences, 16% seen once. Sample: blood. These receptor sequences come from a man aged 18-30 years with Graves' hyperthyroidism.

This clonotype was recorded at least ten times. This rearrangement joins TRBV28 to TRBJ2-3; D is undetermined. V dropped 5 bases and J dropped 3 bases, with 3 bases sitting between them. CDR3 length: 11 residues. In germline, CDR1 is MDHEN, CDR2 SYDVKM. CDR3 residues: CASSQTDTQYF. As DNA, the CDR3 is TGTGCCAGCAGTCAAACAGATACGCAGTATTTT.

This clonotype was found many times. The chain recombines TRBV7-9 with TRBJ2-5, with TRBD2 matching over 8 bases. Germline CDR1 and CDR2: SEHNR and FQNEAQ (reference sequence). This CDR3 comprises 15 residues. After removal of 4 bases from V and 5 bases from J, the junction contained 9 bases not matched to a gene. CDR3 amino acids: CASSSRGGLKETQYF. DNA of the CDR3: TGTGCCAGCAGCTCCCGGGGGGGGTTGAAGGAGACCCAGTACTTC.

This clonotype was seen many times. The chain is built from TRBV28 and TRBJ2-1, with D possibly being TRBD1 (5 bases). The length of the CDR3 is 14 residues. Trimming cost V 6 bases and J 4 bases, with 13 bases left between them. Germline V lookup: CDR1 MDHEN, CDR2 SYDVKM. The CDR3 DNA reads TGTGCCAGCAGCCCTAATGACAGTTACAATGAGCAGTTCTTC. Translation gives CASSPNDSYNEQFF.

The chain combines TRBV7-9 with TRBJ2-2, with no clear D. Trimming left V 10 bases short and J 2 bases short, with 14 bases between. The CDR3 length is 14 residues. Germline V gives CDR1 SEHNR, CDR2 FQNEAQ (reference sequence). The DNA for the CDR3 is TGTGCCATCCCCTCCCGGAGAAACACCGGGGAGCTGTTTTTT. Encoded protein: CAIPSRRNTGELFF. Full variable domain (rest looked up from reference TRBV7-9 and TRBJ2-2): DTGVSQNPRHKITKRGQNVTFRCDPISEHNRLYWYRQTLGQGPEFLTYFQNEAQLEKSRLLSDRFSAERPKGSFSTLEIQRTEQGDSAMYLCAIPSRRNTGELFFGEGSRLTVL.

This clonotype was picked up many times. The chain carries TRBV28 and TRBJ2-3; D uncertain. Trimming pared 5 bases from V and 2 bases from J, leaving 17 bases between. From germline, CDR1 is MDHEN and CDR2 SYDVKM. The CDR3 contains 16 residues. CDR3 nucleotide sequence: TGTGCCAGCAGTGCCCCAGGAAGGTCCTTCACAGATACGCAGTATTTT. Its protein product is CASSAPGRSFTDTQYF.

In this sample, this clonotype turned up many times. The genes are TRBV9 and TRBJ1-5; possibly TRBD1 for D (6 bases). Germline CDR1 SGDLS, CDR2 YYNGEE. Trimming removed 4 bases at V and 5 bases at J, with 13 bases between. This CDR3 has 14 amino acids. CDR3 in amino acids: CASSPGQSDQPQHF. CDR3 sequence (DNA): TGTGCCAGCAGCCCCGGACAGAGCGATCAGCCCCAGCATTTT.